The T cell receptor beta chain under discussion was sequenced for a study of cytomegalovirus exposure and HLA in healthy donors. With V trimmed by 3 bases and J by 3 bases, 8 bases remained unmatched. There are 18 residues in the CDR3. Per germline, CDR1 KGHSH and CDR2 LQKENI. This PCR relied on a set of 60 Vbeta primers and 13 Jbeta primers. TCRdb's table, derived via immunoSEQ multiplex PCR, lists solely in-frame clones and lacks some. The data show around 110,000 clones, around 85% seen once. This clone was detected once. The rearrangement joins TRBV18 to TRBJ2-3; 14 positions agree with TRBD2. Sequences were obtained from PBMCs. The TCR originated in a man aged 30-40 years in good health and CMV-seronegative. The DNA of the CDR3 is TGTGCCAGCTCACCGCGCACCGGGACTAGCGGGGGTACAGATACGCAGTATTTT. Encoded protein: CASSPRTGTSGGTDTQYF.